Detailed here is one T cell receptor beta chain. Its specificity is not known. The entry originates in a study of shared clonotypes between healthy human individuals. Study results and caveats: Clonotypes not shared had lower generation probabilities than those common to all four donors.

Cells designated naive CD8 were CD45RO-negative and were positively selected for CCR7, with terminally differentiated effector memory CD45RA+ cells excluded. Trimming removed 6 bases from V and 0 bases from J, with 12 bases in between. This CDR3 is 15 amino acids long. The V gene's germline CDR1 is MGHDK and CDR2 SYGVNS. In the original workflow: There were no quality scores in the junction-only immunoSEQ sequences, so filtering differed. Using immunoSEQ multiplex PCR, the repertoire was profiled, and TCRdb retains in-frame clones only, with some absent. V and J calls and clone size are as listed in that table; D and trimming were resolved from the DNA. The repertoire consists of millions of clones, with around 96% occurring once and the leading ten covering more than 0.95%.

The chain recombines TRBV25-1 with TRBJ2-1, with D tentatively TRBD2 (6 bases). Sequenced sample: naive CD8+ T cells sorted from blood. The origin of this receptor is a man aged 18 to 35 in good health. CDR3 nucleotides: TGTGCCAGCAGGGGGGACGGGGGCTCCTACAATGAGCAGTTCTTC. This translates into CASRGDGGSYNEQFF.